These 25 T cell receptor beta chains share one sample of origin, sequenced in a study of radiotherapy plus CTLA-4 blockade in lung cancer. The assay was immunoSEQ multiplex PCR, and TCRdb's table has in-frame clones only and misses some. The sample lists 85,000 to 90,000 clones; approximately 86% were seen once. The starting material was peripheral blood, obtained from a patient treated with radiotherapy plus ipilimumab. The origin of the receptors is a human donor with non-small cell lung cancer that progressed on radiotherapy plus ipilimumab.

CDR3 nucleotides: TGTGCCAGCAGGGAGGACAGGGGTATAGGTTCACCCCTCCACTTT. Residues: CASREDRGIGSPLHF. The genes are TRBV6-5 and TRBJ1-6; 9 positions agree with TRBD1. V gave up 6 bases and J gave up 9 bases; unmatched junction bases: 9. Per the germline V gene, CDR1 is MNHEY and CDR2 is SVGAGI. This CDR3 contains 15 residues.

This clone was counted a single time. V is TRBV27 and J is TRBJ1-1, with a weak D call TRBD1 (5 bases). The CDR3 is made up of 13 amino acids. The V gene lost 6 bases and the J gene lost 8 bases, with 16 bases spanning the gap. The germline V gene encodes CDR1 MNHEY and CDR2 SMNVEV (reference sequence). Here the CDR3 DNA reads TGTGCCAGCAGCTTAGGGGATGAATCAGAAGCTTTCTTT. Translating gives CASSLGDESEAFF.

The genes are TRBV5-1 and TRBJ1-1; perhaps TRBD1 as D (6 bases). This CDR3 has 15 residues. Trimming took 6 bases from V and 4 from J, leaving 19 bases between them. CDR1 SGHRS and CDR2 YFSETQ come from the germline V gene. The CDR3 DNA reads TGCGCCAGCAACGAACAGGGATCCGAACTCACTGAAGCTTTCTTT. Its protein is CASNEQGSELTEAFF. The full variable domain, with the rest looked up from reference TRBV5-1 and TRBJ1-1, is KAGVTQTPRYLIKTRGQQVTLSCSPISGHRSVSWYQQTPGQGLQFLFEYFSETQRNKGNFPGRFSGRQFSNSRSEMNVSTLELGDSALYLCASNEQGSELTEAFFGQGTRLTVV.

The chain links TRBV6-1 to TRBJ2-2, with 10 bases fitting TRBD1. Germline CDR1 MNHNS, CDR2 SASEGT. Germline trimming cut 11 bases from V and 5 bases from J; bases unmatched to any gene: 5. The CDR3 is made up of 13 amino acids. For the CDR3, the DNA is TGTGCCGGTCGGACAGGGGGGACCGGGGAGCTGTTTTTT. As protein: CAGRTGGTGELFF.

This chain links TRBV6-6 with TRBJ1-1, with D unresolved. The CDR3 length is 16 residues. Trimming removed 0 bases at V and 4 bases at J, with 15 bases between. The germline V gene encodes CDR1 MNHNY and CDR2 SVGAGI (reference sequence). CDR3 amino acids: CASSYSTGGLGTEAFF. CDR3 nucleotide sequence: TGTGCCAGCAGTTACTCGACGGGCGGGTTGGGCACTGAAGCTTTCTTT.

This clone was counted a few times. This chain joins TRBV7-9 and TRBJ1-1; 7 positions match TRBD1. This CDR3 has 15 amino acids. The germline V gene encodes CDR1 SEHNR and CDR2 FQNEAQ (reference sequence). Trimming took 5 bases from V and 1 from J; bases not matched to a gene: 7. The CDR3: CASSRGRGKNTEAFF. CDR3 nucleotides: TGTGCCAGCAGCCGGGGCAGGGGGAAGAACACTGAAGCTTTCTTT.

A few counts support this clone. This sequence joins TRBV7-9 and TRBJ1-2, with TRBD1 matching over 7 bases. Germline-derived CDR1 and CDR2 are SEHNR and FQNEAQ (reference sequence). The V gene end was trimmed by 5 bases and the J gene end by 4 bases; junction bases not matched to a gene: 7. This CDR3 has 14 residues. CDR3 bases: TGTGCCAGCAGCCCCTCGACAGGGTTCTATGGCTACACCTTC. This sequence encodes CASSPSTGFYGYTF.

The chain employs TRBV30 and TRBJ2-1; D may be TRBD2 (7 bases). This CDR3 comprises 15 residues. Trimming pared 0 bases from V and 4 bases from J, leaving 13 bases between. Germline V gives CDR1 GTSNPN, CDR2 SVGIG (reference sequence). The CDR3 protein is CAWSVLGGQYNEQFF. For the CDR3, the DNA is TGTGCCTGGAGTGTTTTGGGGGGGCAATACAATGAGCAGTTCTTC.

V is TRBV27 and J is TRBJ1-4; TRBD1 agrees at 9 bases. CDR3 length: 15 amino acids. Per germline, CDR1 MNHEY and CDR2 SMNVEV (reference sequence). J gave up 11 bases and V 5 bases, and 12 bases lay outside the gene matches. The CDR3 DNA reads as TGTGCCAGCAGTCCGGGGACAGGGAATTTTGGGAAACTGTTTTTT. It encodes CASSPGTGNFGKLFF.

A few counts support this clone. This chain uses TRBV11-2 with TRBJ2-3; 7 bases line up with TRBD1. The ends lost 4 bases at V and 2 bases at J; junction bases unmatched: 9. Per the germline V gene, CDR1 is SGHAT and CDR2 is FQNNGV. This CDR3 has 16 residues. As DNA, the CDR3 is TGTGCCAGCAGCTCCCATGCTAAGGGGGCCACAGATACGCAGTATTTT. It specifies CASSSHAKGATDTQYF.

This clone was observed a handful of times. The germline gene is not matched at one end of the junction; a read error may be the cause. The rearrangement uses TRBV7-2 and TRBJ1-2; a possible D gene is TRBD1 (5 bases). The CDR3 covers 11 residues. The germline gives CDR1 SGHTA, CDR2 FQGNSA. The CDR3, as DNA: TGTGCCAGCAGCCCCGGGGGGGTACAACAATTC. This encodes CASSPGGVQQF.

This clone came up once. This chain joins TRBV11-1 and TRBJ1-1; D perhaps matches TRBD1 (5 bases). The CDR3 is 13 residues long. With 4 bases removed from V and 1 base from J, the gap between germline ends came to 7 bases. Germline lookup yields CDR1 SGHAT and CDR2 FQDESV (reference sequence). The CDR3 bases are TGTGCCAGCAGCTCACAGGCGAACACTGAAGCTTTCTTT. Its translation is CASSSQANTEAFF.

The chain recombines TRBV6-5 with TRBJ1-2, with D possibly TRBD1 on 5 matching bases. Trimming removed 6 bases from V and 5 bases from J, with 7 bases in between. CDR3 length equals 11 residues. CDR1 is MNHEY and CDR2 is SVGAGI in the germline V gene. In DNA, the CDR3 is TGTGCCAGCAGCCCAGGGTATGGCTACACCTTC. Its translation: CASSPGYGYTF.

The V gene is TRBV25-1, the J gene TRBJ1-2; the D gene is possibly TRBD1 (5 bases). V lost 1 base and J lost 4, with 16 bases in between. CDR3 length: 16 amino acids. Germline CDR1 MGHDK, CDR2 SYGVNS. The CDR3 protein is CASSESRTRGGYGYTF. The CDR3 DNA sequence: TGTGCCAGCAGTGAATCCAGGACCCGCGGGGGCTATGGCTACACCTTC.

This chain connects TRBV30 to TRBJ1-2; no clear D gene. The V gene's germline CDR1 is GTSNPN and CDR2 SVGIG (reference sequence). The V and J ends lost 2 bases and 8 bases respectively, with 15 bases between them. The CDR3 contains 13 residues. CDR3 in amino acids: CAWSRPGGWGYTF. In DNA, the CDR3 is TGTGCCTGGAGTCGGCCGGGAGGTTGGGGCTACACCTTC.

By its share, this clone is large. V is TRBV30 and J is TRBJ1-1; D is uncertain. The germline CDR1 and CDR2 sequences are GTSNPN and SVGIG (reference sequence). V lost 0 bases to trimming and J lost 2 bases, with 7 bases between them. The CDR3 consists of 13 residues. In DNA, the CDR3 is TGTGCCTGGAGTGTAGGGCTAAACACTGAAGCTTTCTTT. Its protein is CAWSVGLNTEAFF.

This chain links TRBV6-5 with TRBJ1-1; D is undetermined. V was shortened by 1 base and J by 5 bases, with 14 bases between the two germline ends. Per the germline V gene, CDR1 is MNHEY and CDR2 is SVGAGI. CDR3 length equals 15 residues. The CDR3 is CASSYFDPKMTEAFF. CDR3 in DNA: TGTGCCAGCAGTTACTTCGACCCAAAGATGACTGAAGCTTTCTTT.

This clone has more than one count but fewer than ten. This chain uses TRBV19 with TRBJ1-1; TRBD1 agrees at 7 bases. CDR1 is LNHDA and CDR2 is SQIVND in the germline V gene (reference sequence). V shed 5 bases, J shed 0 bases, and the junction held 15 bases outside the gene matches. The CDR3 has 18 residues. Here the CDR3 DNA reads TGTGCCAGTAGTGCATTCCCTGGACAGGCGGGTATGAACACTGAAGCTTTCTTT. Protein sequence: CASSAFPGQAGMNTEAFF.

The V and J genes are TRBV5-5 and TRBJ2-7; D possibly matches TRBD1 or TRBD2 (6 bases each). The germline V gene encodes CDR1 SGHKS and CDR2 YYEKEE (reference sequence). The CDR3 runs to 17 residues. V was shortened by 0 bases and J by 4 bases, with 20 bases between the two germline ends. In nucleotides, the CDR3 is TGTGCCAGCAGCTTGGAAGTTGGGACACCCCGGGGGTACGAGCAGTACTTC. Translated: CASSLEVGTPRGYEQYF.

The CDR3 region is CASSRSGGADYEQYF. Here the CDR3 DNA reads TGTGCCAGCAGCAGAAGCGGGGGGGCCGACTACGAGCAGTACTTC. J is TRBJ2-7 and V is TRBV5-5; 10 bases are shared with TRBD2. Germline V gene data show CDR1 as SGHKS and CDR2 as YYEKEE (reference sequence). The CDR3 is made up of 15 amino acids. The ends lost 4 bases at V and 3 bases at J; junction bases unmatched: 7.

The CDR3 DNA sequence: TGTGCCAGCAGTGAAGCGGGGGGGCTGGGTTCACCCCTCCACTTT. Encoded protein: CASSEAGGLGSPLHF. The V and J genes are TRBV6-1 and TRBJ1-6; weak D call: TRBD1 (6 bases). V gave up 0 bases and J gave up 9 bases, with 12 bases separating them. Germline V lookup: CDR1 MNHNS, CDR2 SASEGT. The CDR3 totals 15 residues.

The rearrangement joins TRBV25-1 to TRBJ2-7; D is perhaps TRBD1 (6 bases). Germline CDR1 MGHDK, CDR2 SYGVNS. With 6 bases removed from V and 5 bases from J, the gap between germline ends came to 14 bases. CDR3 length equals 13 residues. The CDR3 DNA reads TGTGCCAGCAGCCGAACCCCAGGGGACGAGCAGTACTTC. It translates to CASSRTPGDEQYF.

The chain employs TRBV15 and TRBJ1-3; the D gene is possibly TRBD1 (5 bases). Trimming removed 5 bases from V and 0 bases from J, with 8 bases in between. Per germline, CDR1 LNHNV and CDR2 YYDKDF (reference sequence). CDR3 length: 14 residues. The CDR3 protein is CATSWGSSGNTIYF. The CDR3 nucleotides are TGTGCCACCAGCTGGGGGAGCTCTGGAAACACCATATATTTT. The whole variable domain, filled in from reference TRBV15 and TRBJ1-3, reads DAMVIQNPRYQVTQFGKPVTLSCSQTLNHNVMYWYQQKSSQAPKLLFHYYDKDFNNEADTPDNFQSRRPNTSFCFLDIRSPGLGDTAMYLCATSWGSSGNTIYFGEGSWLTVV.

This clone was seen once. The junction differs from germline at one of its ends, possibly a read error. The chain employs TRBV6-1 and TRBJ1-1, with 8 bases fitting TRBD1. This CDR3 region has 15 residues. Per the germline V gene, CDR1 is MNHNS and CDR2 is SASEGT. The CDR3 protein is CASSPLGQGSTEAFF. The CDR3 coding sequence is TGCGCCAGCAGCCCACTCGGACAGGGAAGCACTGAAGCTTTCTTT.

V usage is TRBV5-8 and J usage is TRBJ1-1; D unclear. With 1 base removed from V and 8 bases from J, the gap between germline ends came to 12 bases. Germline CDR1 reads SGHTS; CDR2 reads YDEGEE. This CDR3 contains 13 residues. CDR3 in DNA: TGTGCCAGCAGCTTGAGTTACCTTACCGAAGCTTTCTTT. This gives the protein CASSLSYLTEAFF. Based on the CDR3 plus reference TRBV5-8 and TRBJ1-1, the full variable domain is EAGVTQSPTHLIKTRGQQATLRCSPISGHTSVYWYQQALGLGLQFLLWYDEGEERNRGNFPPRFSGRQFPNYSSELNVNALELEDSALYLCASSLSYLTEAFFGQGTRLTVV.